The 2 T cell receptor beta chains in this list originate from one sample, sequenced in a study of breast tumors, draining lymph nodes, adjacent tissues. TCRdb used MiXCR to reprocess the multiplex PCR reads, holding one entry per CDR3 protein. This table has about 200,000 distinct CDR3 sequences, approximately 33% appearing once. Axillary draining lymph nodes of breast cancer patients supplied the node samples. The material sequenced was axillary lymph node tissue. These receptors were obtained from a female donor with breast cancer. Some clones in this sample may be carry-over from other donors' samples.

About this clonotype itself: Mismatch with germline at one junction end may stem from a read error. The rearrangement links TRBV3-1 to TRBJ2-2; 8 nucleotides line up with TRBD2. The CDR3 extends over 13 amino acids. Looked up from germline, CDR1 is LGHDT and CDR2 is YNNKEL (reference sequence). The CDR3 protein is CASSQGRSGELVF. The CDR3 DNA is TGTGCCAGCAGCCAAGGCCGTAGCGGGGAGCTGGTTTTT.

The chain uses TRBV12-3 or TRBV12-4 and TRBJ2-6; the D is unclear. This CDR3 region has 14 residues. V dropped 6 bases and J dropped 4 bases, with 10 bases sitting between them. For the CDR3, the DNA is TGTGCCAGCAGCCCAAGAACGGGGGCCAACGTCCTGACTTTC. Its protein is CASSPRTGANVLTF.